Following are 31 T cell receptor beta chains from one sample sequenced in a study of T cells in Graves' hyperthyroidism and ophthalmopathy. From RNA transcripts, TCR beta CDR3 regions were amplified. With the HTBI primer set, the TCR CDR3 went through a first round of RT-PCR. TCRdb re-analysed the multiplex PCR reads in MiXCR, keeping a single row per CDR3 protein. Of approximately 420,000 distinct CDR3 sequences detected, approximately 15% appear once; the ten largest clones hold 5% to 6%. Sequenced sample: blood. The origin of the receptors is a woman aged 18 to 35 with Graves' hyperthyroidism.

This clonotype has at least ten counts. CDR3 sequence (DNA): TGTGCCAGCAGCTTATACAGGGGCATAAGCACTGAAGCTTTCTTT. Amino acid sequence: CASSLYRGISTEAFF. The gene calls are TRBV12-3 or TRBV12-4 and TRBJ1-1, with 7 nucleotides matching TRBD1. V was pared by 6 bases and J by 4 bases, with 11 bases of the junction left unmatched. This CDR3 spans 15 amino acids.

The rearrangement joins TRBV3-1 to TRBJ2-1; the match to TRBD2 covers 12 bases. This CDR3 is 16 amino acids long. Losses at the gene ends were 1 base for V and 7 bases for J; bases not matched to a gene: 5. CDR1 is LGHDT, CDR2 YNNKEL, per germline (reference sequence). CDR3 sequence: CASSQGLAGVSNEQFF. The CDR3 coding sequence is TGTGCCAGCAGCCAAGGACTAGCGGGAGTTTCGAATGAGCAGTTCTTC.

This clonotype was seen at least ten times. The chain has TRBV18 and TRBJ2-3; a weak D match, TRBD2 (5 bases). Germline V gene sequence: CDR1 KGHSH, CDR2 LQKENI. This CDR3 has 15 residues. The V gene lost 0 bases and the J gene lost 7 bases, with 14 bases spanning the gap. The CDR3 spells CASSPPVGMGYTQYF. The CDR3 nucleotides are TGTGCCAGCTCACCACCTGTCGGGATGGGATATACGCAGTATTTT.

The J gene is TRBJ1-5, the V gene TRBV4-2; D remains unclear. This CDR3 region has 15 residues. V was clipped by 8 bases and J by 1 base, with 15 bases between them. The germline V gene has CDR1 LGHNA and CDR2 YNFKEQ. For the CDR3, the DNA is TGTGCCAGCTCGATGGAAGACGGGAGCAATCAGCCCCAGCATTTT. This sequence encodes CASSMEDGSNQPQHF.

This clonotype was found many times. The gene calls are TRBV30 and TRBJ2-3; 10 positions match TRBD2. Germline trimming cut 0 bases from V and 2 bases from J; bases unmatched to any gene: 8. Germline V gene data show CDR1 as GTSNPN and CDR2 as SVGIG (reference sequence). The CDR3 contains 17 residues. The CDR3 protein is CAWSVRRTSGFTDTQYF. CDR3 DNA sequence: TGTGCCTGGAGTGTACGGCGGACTAGCGGATTCACAGATACGCAGTATTTT.

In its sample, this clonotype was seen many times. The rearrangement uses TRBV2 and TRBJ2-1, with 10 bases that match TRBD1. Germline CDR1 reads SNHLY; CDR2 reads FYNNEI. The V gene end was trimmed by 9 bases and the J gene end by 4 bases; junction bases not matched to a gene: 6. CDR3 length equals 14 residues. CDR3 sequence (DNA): TGTGCCAGTTGCCGGGACAGGGGATACAATGAGCAGTTCTTC. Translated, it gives CASCRDRGYNEQFF.

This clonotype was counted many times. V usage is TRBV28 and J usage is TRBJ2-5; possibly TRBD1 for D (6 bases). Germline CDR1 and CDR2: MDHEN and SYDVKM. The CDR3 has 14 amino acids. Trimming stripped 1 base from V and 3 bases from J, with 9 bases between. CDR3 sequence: CASSLYPGEETQYF. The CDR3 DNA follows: TGTGCCAGCAGTTTATATCCAGGGGAAGAGACCCAGTACTTC.

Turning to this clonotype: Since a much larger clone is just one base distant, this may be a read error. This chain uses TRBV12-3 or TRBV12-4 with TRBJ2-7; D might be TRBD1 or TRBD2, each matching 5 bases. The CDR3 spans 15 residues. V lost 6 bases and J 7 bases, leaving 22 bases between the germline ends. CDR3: CASRRTGTASSEQYF. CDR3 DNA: TGTGCCAGCAGGCGAACCGGGACCGCCTCCTCGGAGCAGTACTTC.

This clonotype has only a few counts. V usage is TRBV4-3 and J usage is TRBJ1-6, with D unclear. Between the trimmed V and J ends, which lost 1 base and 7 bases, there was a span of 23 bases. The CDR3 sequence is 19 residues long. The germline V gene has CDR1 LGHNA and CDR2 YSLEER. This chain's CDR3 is CASSQAIVDLTLGNSPLHF. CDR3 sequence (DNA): TGCGCCAGCAGCCAAGCTATAGTGGACCTTACCCTGGGGAATTCACCCCTCCACTTT.

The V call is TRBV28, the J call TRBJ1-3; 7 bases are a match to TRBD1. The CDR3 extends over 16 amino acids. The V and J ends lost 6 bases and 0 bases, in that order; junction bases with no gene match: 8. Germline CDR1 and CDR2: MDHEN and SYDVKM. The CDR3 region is CASRPTGVLSGNTIYF. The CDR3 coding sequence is TGTGCCAGCAGACCTACAGGGGTCCTCTCTGGAAACACCATATATTTT.

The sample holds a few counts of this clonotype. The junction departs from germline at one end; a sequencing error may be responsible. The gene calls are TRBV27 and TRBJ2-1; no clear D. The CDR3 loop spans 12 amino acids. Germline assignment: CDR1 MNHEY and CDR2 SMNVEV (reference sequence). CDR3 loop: CASRPRSSEQVF. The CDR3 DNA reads TGTGCCAGCAGACCTCGCAGCAGTGAGCAGGTCTTC.

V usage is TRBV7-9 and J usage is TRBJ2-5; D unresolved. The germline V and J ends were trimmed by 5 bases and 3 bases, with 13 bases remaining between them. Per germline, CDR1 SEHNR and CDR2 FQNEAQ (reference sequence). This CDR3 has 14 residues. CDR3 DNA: TGTGCCAGCAGCCGTCCCACAGAAAAAGAGACCCAGTACTTC. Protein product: CASSRPTEKETQYF.

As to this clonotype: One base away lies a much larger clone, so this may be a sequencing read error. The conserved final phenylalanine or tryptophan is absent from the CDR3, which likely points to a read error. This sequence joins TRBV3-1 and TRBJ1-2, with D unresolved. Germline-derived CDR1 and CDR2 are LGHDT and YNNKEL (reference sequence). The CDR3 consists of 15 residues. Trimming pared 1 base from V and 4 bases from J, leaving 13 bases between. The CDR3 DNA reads TGTGCCAGCAGCCAAGGTGCCCAACGCGGCTATGGCTACACCCTC. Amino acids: CASSQGAQRGYGYTL.

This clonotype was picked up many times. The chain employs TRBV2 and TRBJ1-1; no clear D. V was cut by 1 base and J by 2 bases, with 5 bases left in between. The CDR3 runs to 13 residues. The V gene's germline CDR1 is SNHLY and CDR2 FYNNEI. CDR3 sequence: CASSEDGNTEAFF. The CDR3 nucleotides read TGTGCCAGCAGTGAAGACGGTAACACTGAAGCTTTCTTT. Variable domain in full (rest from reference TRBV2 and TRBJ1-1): EPEVTQTPSHQVTQMGQEVILRCVPISNHLYFYWYRQILGQKVEFLVSFYNNEISEKSEIFDDQFSVERPDGSNFTLKIRSTKLEDSAMYFCASSEDGNTEAFFGQGTRLTVV.

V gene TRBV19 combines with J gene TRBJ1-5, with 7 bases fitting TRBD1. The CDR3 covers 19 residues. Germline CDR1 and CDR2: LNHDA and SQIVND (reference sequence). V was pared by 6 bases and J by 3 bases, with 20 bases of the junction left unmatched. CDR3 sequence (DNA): TGTGCCAGTAGCAAAGTAGGGGTCCAGGGGGAGCCCTACAATCAGCCCCAGCATTTT. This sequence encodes CASSKVGVQGEPYNQPQHF.

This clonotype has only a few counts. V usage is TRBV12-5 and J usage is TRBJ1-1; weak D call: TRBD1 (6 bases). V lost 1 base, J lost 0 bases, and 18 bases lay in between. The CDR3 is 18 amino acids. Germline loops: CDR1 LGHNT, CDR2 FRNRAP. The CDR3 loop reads CASGLAGGLSLMNTEAFF. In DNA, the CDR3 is TGTGCTAGTGGTTTGGCCGGGGGCCTGAGTTTAATGAACACTGAAGCTTTCTTT.

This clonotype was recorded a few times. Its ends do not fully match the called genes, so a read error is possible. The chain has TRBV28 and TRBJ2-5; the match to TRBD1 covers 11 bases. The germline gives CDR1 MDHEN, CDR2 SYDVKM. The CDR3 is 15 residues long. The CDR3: CASSFGTGGQEAQYF. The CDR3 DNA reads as TGTGCCAGCAGTTTCGGGACAGGGGGGCAAGAGGCCCAGTACTTC.

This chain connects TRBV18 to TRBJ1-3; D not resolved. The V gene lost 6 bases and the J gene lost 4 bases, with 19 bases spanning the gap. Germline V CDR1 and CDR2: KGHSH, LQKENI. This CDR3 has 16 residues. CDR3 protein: CASSHNPGIPGNTIYF. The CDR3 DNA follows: TGTGCCAGCTCTCACAACCCTGGAATCCCCGGAAACACCATATATTTT.

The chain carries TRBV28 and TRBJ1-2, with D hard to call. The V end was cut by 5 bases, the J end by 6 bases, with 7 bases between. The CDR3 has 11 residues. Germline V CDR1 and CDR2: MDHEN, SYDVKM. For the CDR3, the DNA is TGTGCCAGCAGTCCTTTGGATGGCTACACCTTC. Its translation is CASSPLDGYTF.

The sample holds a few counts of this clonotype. For the CDR3, the DNA is TGTGCCAGTACTAAACTAGCGGGAGGGACAGATACGCAGTATTTT. This gives the protein CASTKLAGGTDTQYF. The gene calls are TRBV19 and TRBJ2-3; 13 bases are shared with TRBD2. In germline, CDR1 is LNHDA, CDR2 SQIVND (reference sequence). The CDR3 covers 15 residues. V shed 7 bases, J shed 3 bases, and the junction held 4 bases outside the gene matches.

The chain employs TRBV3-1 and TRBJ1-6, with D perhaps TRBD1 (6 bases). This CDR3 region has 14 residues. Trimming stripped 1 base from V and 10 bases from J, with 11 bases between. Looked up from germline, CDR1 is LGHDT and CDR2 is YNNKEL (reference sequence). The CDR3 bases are TGTGCCAGCAGCCAAGTAGGGGGGGCCTCACCCCTCCACTTT. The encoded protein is CASSQVGGASPLHF.

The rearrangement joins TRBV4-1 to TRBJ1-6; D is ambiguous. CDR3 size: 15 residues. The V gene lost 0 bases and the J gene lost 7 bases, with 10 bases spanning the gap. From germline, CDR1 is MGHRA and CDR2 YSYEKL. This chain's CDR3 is CASSQDPGWNSPLHF. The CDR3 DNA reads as TGCGCCAGCAGCCAAGATCCGGGCTGGAATTCACCCCTCCACTTT.

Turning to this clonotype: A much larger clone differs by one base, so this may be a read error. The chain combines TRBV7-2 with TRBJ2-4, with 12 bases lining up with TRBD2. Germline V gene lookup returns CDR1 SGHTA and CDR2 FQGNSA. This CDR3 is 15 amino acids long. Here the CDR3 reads CASSSRLAGENTQYF. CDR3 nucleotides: TGTGCCAGCAGCTCTCGACTAGCGGGAGAGAACACTCAGTACTTC.

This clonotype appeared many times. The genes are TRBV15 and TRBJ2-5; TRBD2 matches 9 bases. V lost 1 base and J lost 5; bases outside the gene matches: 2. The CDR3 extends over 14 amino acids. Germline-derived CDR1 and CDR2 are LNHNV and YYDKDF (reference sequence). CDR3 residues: CATSRGAGGETQYF. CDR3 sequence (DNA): TGTGCCACCAGCAGAGGCGCGGGAGGGGAGACCCAGTACTTC.

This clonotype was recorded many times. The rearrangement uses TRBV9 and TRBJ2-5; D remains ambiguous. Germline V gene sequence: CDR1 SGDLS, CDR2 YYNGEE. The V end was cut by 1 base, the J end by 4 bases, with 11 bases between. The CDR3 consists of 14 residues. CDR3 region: CASSVTAKGETQYF. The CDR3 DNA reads TGTGCCAGCAGCGTAACGGCCAAGGGAGAGACCCAGTACTTC.

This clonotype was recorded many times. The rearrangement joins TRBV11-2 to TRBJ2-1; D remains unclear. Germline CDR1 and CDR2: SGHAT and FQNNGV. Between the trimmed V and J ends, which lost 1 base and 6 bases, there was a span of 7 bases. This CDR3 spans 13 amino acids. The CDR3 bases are TGTGCCAGCAGCTTAGTAGCCACCAATGAGCAGTTCTTC. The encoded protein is CASSLVATNEQFF.

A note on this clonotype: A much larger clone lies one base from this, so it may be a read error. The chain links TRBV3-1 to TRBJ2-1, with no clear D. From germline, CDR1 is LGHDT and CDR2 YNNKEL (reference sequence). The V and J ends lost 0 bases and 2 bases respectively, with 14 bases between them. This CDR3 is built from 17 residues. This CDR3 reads CASSQEGIRGTYNEQFF. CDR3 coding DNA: TGTGCCAGCAGCCAAGAAGGAATCAGAGGTACCTACAATGAGCAGTTCTTC.

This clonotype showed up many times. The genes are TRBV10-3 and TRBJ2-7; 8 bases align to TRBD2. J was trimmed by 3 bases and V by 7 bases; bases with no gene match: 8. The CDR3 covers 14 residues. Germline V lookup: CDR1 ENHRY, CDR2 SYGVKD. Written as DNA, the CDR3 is TGTGCCATCAAGGCGGGAGGCAGGGGCTACGAGCAGTACTTC. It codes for CAIKAGGRGYEQYF.

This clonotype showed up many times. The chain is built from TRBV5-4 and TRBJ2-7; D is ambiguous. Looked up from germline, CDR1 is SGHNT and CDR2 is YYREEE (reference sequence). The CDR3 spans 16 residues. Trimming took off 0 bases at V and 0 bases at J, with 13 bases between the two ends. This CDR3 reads CASSLGLERSSYEQYF. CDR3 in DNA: TGTGCCAGCAGCTTGGGTCTGGAGAGGAGCTCCTACGAGCAGTACTTC.

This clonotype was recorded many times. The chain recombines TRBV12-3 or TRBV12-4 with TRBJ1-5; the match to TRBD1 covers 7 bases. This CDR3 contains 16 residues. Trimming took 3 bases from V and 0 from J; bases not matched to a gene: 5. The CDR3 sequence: CASSFSGQSSNQPQHF. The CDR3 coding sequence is TGTGCCAGCAGTTTTTCGGGACAGTCTAGCAATCAGCCCCAGCATTTT.

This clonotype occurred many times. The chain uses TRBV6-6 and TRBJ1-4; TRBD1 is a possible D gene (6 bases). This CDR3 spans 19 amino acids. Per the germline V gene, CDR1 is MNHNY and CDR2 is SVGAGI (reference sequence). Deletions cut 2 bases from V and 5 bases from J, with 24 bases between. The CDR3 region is CASSYHFGGATPQNEKLFF. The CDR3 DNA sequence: TGTGCCAGCAGTTACCATTTCGGGGGGGCCACTCCACAAAATGAAAAACTGTTTTTT.